A single T cell receptor beta chain is shown here with its context. Many counts were recorded for this clonotype. The clone's antigen remains unknown. No clone much larger than this one lies a single base away; base qualities are absent. The method behind the library was PCR. The sequencer listed for this sample is Illumina HiSeq 2500. TCR library preparation used molecular barcoding, with unique molecular identifiers applied to normalize quantification of the TCRbeta repertoire. TCRdb took the public reads, trimmed them with fastp at Q25, ran MiXCR for clone calling and kept in-frame beta chains. Here each entry gathers all rows of one CDR3 protein and keeps the most common genes and DNA. The sample includes approximately 290,000 distinct CDR3 sequences, with 9.5% to 13% observed a single time. The ten largest make up about a quarter of the sample. The CDR3 measures 18 amino acids from cysteine to phenylalanine. Only the CDR3 DNA is retained, 54 bases long and in frame from the first base. V is trimmed back by 5 bases and J by 7 bases, and the junction contains 13 bases that no gene match accounts for. From a lookup of the germline V gene, CDR1 and CDR2 are SGHTA and FQGTGA.

The data belong to a study of T-cell reconstitution after alpha-beta-depleted transplantation in children (dated by TCRdb to the mid-2010s). Background on the whole study: Using TCR repertoire profiling, the study followed T-cell immune reconstitution in a quantitative way in children after TCRalphabeta/CD19-depleted allogeneic hematopoietic cell transplantation.

Read against the paper, the sample's treatment or condition label means: allogeneic hematopoietic cell transplantation with graft depleted of TCRalphabeta T cells and CD19 B cells. The transplant recipients were children given TCRalphabeta/CD19-depleted allogeneic hematopoietic cell grafts. The paper's findings and limits, for the study overall: Over the following months the frequencies of hyperexpanded clones went down, and after one year T-cell counts and TCRbeta diversity were mostly credited to newly produced T cells. Apparently early alphabetaT-cell count recovery about two months after transplant reportedly relied on only several hundred rapidly expanded clones derived from non-depleted graft cells. In some patients, high TCRbeta diversity at day 60 was attributed to recipient T cells and intrathymic progenitors that had survived conditioning.

The origin of this receptor is a male patient aged 2-15 years who had a stem cell transplant for chronic granulomatous disease, so the T cells may come from the graft donor. This receptor chain uses TRBV7-3 and TRBJ2-2; a stretch of 13 junction bases matches TRBD2. The material was peripheral blood, obtained 180 days after TCRalphabeta/CD19-depleted stem cell transplant. The CDR3 reads as follows: CASSHTGTSGARGGELFF. The DNA sequence is given as TGTGCCAGCAGCCATACTGGGACTAGCGGGGCCCGTGGCGGGGAGCTGTTTTTT. The CDR3, completed at both ends by the reference TRBV7-3 and TRBJ2-2 genes, gives the full variable domain GAGVSQTPSNKVTEKGKYVELRCDPISGHTALYWYRQSLGQGPEFLIYFQGTGAADDSGLPNDRFFAVRPEGSVSTLKIQRTERGDSAVYLCASSHTGTSGARGGELFFGEGSRLTVL.